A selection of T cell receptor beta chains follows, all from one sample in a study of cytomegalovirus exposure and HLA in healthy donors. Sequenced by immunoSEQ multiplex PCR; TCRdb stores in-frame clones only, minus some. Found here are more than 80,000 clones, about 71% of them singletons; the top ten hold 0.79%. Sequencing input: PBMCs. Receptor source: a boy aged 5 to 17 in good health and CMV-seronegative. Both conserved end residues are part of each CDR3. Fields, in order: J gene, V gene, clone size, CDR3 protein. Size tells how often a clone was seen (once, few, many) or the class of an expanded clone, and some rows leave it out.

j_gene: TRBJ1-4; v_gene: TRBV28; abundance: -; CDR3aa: CASRYQGATNEKLFF
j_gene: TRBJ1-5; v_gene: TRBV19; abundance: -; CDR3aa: CASSLTEYQPQHF
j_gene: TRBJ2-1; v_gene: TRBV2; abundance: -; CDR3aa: CASRGVASYNEQFF
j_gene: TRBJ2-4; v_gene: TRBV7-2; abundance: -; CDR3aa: CASSTQPGENIQYF
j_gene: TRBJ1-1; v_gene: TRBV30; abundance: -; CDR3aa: CAWSRQGLTEAFF
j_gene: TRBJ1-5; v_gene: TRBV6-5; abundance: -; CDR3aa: CASRHSNQPQHF
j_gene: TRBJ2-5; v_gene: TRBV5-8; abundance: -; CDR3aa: CASLLTPTRTPKETQYF
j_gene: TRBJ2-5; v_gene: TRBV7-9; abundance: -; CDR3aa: CASSSNRQSGETQYF
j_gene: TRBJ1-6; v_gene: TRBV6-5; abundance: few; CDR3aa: CASRQGYSPLHF
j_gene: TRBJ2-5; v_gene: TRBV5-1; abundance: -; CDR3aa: CASSLGLAGGETQYF
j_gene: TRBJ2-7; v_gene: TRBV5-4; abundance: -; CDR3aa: CASSIRGGRTYEQYF
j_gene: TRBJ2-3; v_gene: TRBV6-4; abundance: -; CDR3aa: CASSESGISSTDTQYF
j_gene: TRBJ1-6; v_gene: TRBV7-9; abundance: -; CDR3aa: CASSLDGHLNSPLHF
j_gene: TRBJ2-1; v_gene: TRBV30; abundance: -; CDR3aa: CAWREEAGIGFF
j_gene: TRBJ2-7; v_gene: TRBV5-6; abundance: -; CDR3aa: CASSLGYGQGVAEQYF
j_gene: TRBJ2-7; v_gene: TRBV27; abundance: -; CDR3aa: CASSRQTSGRFVEQYF
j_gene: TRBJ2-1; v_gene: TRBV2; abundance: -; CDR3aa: CARRGSSYNEQFF
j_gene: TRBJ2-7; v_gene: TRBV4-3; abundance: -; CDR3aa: CASSPILRQGGDEQYF
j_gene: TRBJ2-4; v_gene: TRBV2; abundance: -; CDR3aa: CASRVGLAGVKNIQYF
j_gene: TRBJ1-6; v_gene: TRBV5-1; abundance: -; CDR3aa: CASSYRTGGSSYNSPLHF
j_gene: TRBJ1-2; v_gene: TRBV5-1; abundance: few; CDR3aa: CASSLGTGVGYGYTF
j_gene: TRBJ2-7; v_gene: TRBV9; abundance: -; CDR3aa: CASSVASSGRYEQYF
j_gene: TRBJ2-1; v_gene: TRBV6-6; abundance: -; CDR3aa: CASSYSNPDEQFF
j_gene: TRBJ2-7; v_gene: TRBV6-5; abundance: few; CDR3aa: CASSRGGGYEQYF
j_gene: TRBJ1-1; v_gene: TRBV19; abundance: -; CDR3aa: CASGGQGADSTEAFF
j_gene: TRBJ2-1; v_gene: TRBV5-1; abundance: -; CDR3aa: CASSPKIAGRNEQFF
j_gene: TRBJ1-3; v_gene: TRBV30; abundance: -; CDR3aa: CAWSVGPGRRNTIYF
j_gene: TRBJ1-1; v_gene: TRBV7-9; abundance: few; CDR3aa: CASSATGGKRDTEAFF
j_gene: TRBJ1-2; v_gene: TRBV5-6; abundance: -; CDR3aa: CASSLAGQNYGYTF
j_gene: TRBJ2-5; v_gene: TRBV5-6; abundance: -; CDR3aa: CASSLRRSRGTQYF
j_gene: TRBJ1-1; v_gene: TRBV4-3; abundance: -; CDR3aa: CASSQDRGTEAFF
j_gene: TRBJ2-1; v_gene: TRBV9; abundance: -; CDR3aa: CASSVDGLAGGPYNEQFF
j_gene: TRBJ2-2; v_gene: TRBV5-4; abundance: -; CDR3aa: CASTGGPLTAGELFF
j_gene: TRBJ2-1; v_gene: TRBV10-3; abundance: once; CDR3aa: CAINEKTGDRVLHDPLNEQFF
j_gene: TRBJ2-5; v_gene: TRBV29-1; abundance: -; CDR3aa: CSVPRQAQETQYF
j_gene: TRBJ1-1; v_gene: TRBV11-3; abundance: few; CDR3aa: CASSLAGKTNTEAFF
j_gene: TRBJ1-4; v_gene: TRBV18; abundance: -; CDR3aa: CASSPRTDSNEKLFF
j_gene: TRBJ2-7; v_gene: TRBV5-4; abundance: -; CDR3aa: CASSFNSGGPREQYF
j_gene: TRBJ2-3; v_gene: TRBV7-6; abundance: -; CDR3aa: CASSLGAGGNTDTQYF
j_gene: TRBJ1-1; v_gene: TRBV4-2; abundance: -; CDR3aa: CASSQTGGRDTEAFF
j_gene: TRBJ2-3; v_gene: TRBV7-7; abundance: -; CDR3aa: CASSLEGWGDTQYF
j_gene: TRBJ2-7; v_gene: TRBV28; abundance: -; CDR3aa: CASSLASGDYYEQYF
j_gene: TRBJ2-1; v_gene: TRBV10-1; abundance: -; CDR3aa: CASSERGTGWYNEQFF
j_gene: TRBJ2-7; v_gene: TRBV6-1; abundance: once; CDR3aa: CASSGLAGKYEQYF
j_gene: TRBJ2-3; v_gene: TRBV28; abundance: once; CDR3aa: CASQGYGGTDTQYF
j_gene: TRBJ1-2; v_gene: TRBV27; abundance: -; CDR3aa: CASSHSVGQLYGYTF
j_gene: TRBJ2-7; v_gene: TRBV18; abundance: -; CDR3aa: CASSTQGRGALYEQYF
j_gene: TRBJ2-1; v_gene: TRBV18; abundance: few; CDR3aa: CASSPTDTYNEQFF
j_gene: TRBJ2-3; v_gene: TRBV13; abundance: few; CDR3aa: CASSPRDTQYF
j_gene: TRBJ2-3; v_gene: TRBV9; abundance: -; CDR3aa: CASSPPTFTDTQYF
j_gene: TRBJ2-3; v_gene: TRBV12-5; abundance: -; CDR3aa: CASGYGSTDTQYF
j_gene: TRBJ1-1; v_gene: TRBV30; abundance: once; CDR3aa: CAWSVRGNTEAFF
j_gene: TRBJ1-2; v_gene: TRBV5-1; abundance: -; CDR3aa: CASKKGQGDYGYTF
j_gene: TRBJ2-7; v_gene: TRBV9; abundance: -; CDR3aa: CASSAGTVYEQYF
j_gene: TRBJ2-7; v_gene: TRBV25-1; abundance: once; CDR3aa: CASSEAGNTYEQYF
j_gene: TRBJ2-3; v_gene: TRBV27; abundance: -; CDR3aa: CASNWPRGGSDTQYF
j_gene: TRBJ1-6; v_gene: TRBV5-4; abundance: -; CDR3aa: CASSPEGSSYNSPLHF
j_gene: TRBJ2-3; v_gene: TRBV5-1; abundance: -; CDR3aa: CASSLALAGTDTQYF
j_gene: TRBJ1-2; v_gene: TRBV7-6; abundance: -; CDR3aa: CASSLGPSYGYTF
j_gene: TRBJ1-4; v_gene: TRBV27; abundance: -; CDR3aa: CASSNRVGAFEKLFF